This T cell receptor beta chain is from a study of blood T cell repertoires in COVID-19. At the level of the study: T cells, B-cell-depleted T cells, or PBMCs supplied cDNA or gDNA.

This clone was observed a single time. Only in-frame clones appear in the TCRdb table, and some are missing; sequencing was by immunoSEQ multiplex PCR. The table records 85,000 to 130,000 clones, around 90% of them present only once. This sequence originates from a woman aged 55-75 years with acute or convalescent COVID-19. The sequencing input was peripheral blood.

The chain's CDR3 is CSASNRAPEAFF. The CDR3 nucleotides read TGCAGTGCTAGTAACAGGGCCCCTGAAGCTTTCTTT. The V call is TRBV20-1, the J call TRBJ1-1; the D gene is possibly TRBD1 (6 bases). Germline V gene lookup returns CDR1 DFQATT and CDR2 SNEGSKA (reference sequence). Trimming pared 3 bases from V and 6 bases from J, leaving 11 bases between. This CDR3 contains 12 residues.